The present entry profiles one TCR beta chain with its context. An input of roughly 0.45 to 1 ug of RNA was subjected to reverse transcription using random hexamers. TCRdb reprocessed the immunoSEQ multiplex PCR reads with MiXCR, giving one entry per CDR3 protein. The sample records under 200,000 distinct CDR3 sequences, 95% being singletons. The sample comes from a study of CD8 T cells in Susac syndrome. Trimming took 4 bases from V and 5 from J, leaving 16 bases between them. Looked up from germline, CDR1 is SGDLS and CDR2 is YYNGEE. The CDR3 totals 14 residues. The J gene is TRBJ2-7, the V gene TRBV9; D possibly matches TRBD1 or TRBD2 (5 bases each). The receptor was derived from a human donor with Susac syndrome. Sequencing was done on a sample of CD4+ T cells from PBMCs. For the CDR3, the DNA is TGTGCCAGCAGCACTCGCTTTGAGGGGAACGAGCAGTACTTC. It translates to CASSTRFEGNEQYF.